This TCR beta chain was retrieved from a study of blood T cell repertoires in COVID-19. Across the whole study: Acute-phase and convalescent COVID-19 samples originated in the United States, Italy and Spain. PBMCs, B-cell-depleted T cells, or T cells provided the cDNA or gDNA that made up the material.

Per the original data handling: Amplification with reference gene primers provided the estimates of nucleated cell counts. The protocol was immunoSEQ multiplex PCR, while the TCRdb copy is restricted to in-frame clones and leaves out a portion. The V and J calls and clone size are taken from that table; D and trimming were inferred from the DNA. The sample has 120,000 or so clones, 84% seen once; the top ten hold about 12%. The CDR3 extends over 15 amino acids. Germline V gene lookup returns CDR1 SNHLY and CDR2 FYNNEI. Trimming pared 5 bases from V and 0 bases from J, leaving 13 bases between. This chain links TRBV2 with TRBJ2-5; the D gene is possibly TRBD2 (5 bases). Sequencing was performed on peripheral blood. The TCR sequence derives from a woman in her 30s who had recovered from COVID-19. In DNA, the CDR3 is TGTGCCAGCAGTCGAGGGATTAGTTACCAAGAGACCCAGTACTTC. Protein: CASSRGISYQETQYF.